This T cell receptor beta chain was identified during a study of radiotherapy plus CTLA-4 blockade in lung cancer (dated by TCRdb to the late 2010s). For context, the study as a whole: Among enrolled patients, around 18% had an objective response and roughly 30% reached disease control.

Library preparation used the immunoSEQ multiplex PCR assay. TCRdb limited this immuneACCESS table to in-frame rearrangements with V and J called. A share of clones is missing; checked studies link under half to unresolved V genes, and the rest is unexplained. A total of about 95,000 clones appear in this sample, 80% to 85% of them only once. The ten largest clonotypes hold around 3.7% of the sample. Reading from cysteine to phenylalanine, the CDR3 counts 15 amino acids. Here the CDR3 DNA is all that survives: 45 bases in frame from base 1. V gives up 4 bases and J gives up 5 bases, and the segment between their germline ends measures 16 bases. CDR1 SGHRS and CDR2 YFSETQ are derived from the germline V gene. The study tested focal radiation therapy combined with CTLA-4 blockade (ipilimumab) in patients with chemo-refractory metastatic non-small-cell lung cancer. A remark on this clone: This receptor's antigen is unknown. No quality values exist for individual bases; no much larger clone is one base distant.

Overall results and qualifications from the work: After treatment with radiotherapy and ipilimumab, TCR clones that originated in tumors expanded in peripheral blood. Early dynamic changes in blood T cell clones, together with increased serum interferon-beta after radiation, were reported as the strongest predictors of response.

Rearrangement joined TRBV5-1 to TRBJ2-1; a tentative D call is TRBD2 (6 bases match). Material: peripheral blood, obtained from a patient treated with radiotherapy plus ipilimumab. The clonotype originates from a human donor with non-small cell lung cancer who had a partial response to radiotherapy plus ipilimumab. The CDR3 region: CASSPRVGGNNEQFF. Read as DNA, the sequence is TGCGCCAGCAGCCCCCGTGTGGGCGGGAACAATGAGCAGTTCTTC.